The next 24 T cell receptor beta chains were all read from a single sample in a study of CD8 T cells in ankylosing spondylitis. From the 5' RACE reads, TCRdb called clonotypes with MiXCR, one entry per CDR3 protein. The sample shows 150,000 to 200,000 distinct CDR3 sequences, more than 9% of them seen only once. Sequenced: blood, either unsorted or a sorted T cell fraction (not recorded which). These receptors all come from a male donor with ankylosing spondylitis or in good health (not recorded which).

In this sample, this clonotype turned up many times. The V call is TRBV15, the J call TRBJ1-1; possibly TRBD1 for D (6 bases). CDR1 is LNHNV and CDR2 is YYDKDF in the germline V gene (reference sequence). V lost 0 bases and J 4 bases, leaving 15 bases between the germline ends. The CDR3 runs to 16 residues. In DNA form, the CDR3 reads TGTGCCACCAGCAGAGATCTGAGGGGGGCCGGCACTGAAGCTTTCTTT. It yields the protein CATSRDLRGAGTEAFF.

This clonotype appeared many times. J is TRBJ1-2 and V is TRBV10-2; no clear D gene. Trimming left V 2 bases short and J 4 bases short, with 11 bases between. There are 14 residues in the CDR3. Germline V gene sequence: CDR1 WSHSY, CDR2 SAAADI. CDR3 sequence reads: CASSEGRLGYGYTF. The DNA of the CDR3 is TGCGCCAGCAGTGAGGGGCGCCTCGGCTATGGCTACACCTTC.

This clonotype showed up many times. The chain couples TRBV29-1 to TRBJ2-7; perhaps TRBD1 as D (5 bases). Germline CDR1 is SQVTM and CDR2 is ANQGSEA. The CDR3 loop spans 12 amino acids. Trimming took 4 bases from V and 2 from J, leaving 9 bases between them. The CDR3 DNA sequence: TGCAGCGTTGGCCCAGGGACCTACGAGCAGTACTTC. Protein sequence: CSVGPGTYEQYF.

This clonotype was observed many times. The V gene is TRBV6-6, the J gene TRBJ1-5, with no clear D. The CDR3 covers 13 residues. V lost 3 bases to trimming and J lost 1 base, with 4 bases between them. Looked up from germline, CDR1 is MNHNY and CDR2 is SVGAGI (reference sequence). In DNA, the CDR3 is TGTGCCAGCAGTTATATGAGCAATCAGCCCCAGCATTTT. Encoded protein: CASSYMSNQPQHF.

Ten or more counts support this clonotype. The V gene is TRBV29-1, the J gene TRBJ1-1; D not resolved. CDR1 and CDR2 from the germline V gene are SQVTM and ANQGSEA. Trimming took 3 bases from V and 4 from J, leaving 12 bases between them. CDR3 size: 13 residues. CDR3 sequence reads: CSVDAGWSTEAFF. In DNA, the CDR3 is TGCAGCGTTGATGCCGGGTGGAGCACTGAAGCTTTCTTT.

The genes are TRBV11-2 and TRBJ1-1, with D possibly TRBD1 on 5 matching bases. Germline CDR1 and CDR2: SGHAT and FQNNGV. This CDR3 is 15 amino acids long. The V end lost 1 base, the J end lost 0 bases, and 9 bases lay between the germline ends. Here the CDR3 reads CASSLGRGVNTEAFF. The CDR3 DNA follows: TGTGCCAGCAGCTTAGGGCGGGGGGTGAACACTGAAGCTTTCTTT. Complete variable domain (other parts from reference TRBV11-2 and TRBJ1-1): EAGVAQSPRYKIIEKRQSVAFWCNPISGHATLYWYQQILGQGPKLLIQFQNNGVVDDSQLPKDRFSAERLKGVDSTLKIQPAKLEDSAVYLCASSLGRGVNTEAFFGQGTRLTVV.

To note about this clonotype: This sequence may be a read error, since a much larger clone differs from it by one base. This CDR3 reads CTSSGFPGGPYTDTQYF. DNA of the CDR3: TGTACCAGCTCGGGGTTTCCGGGAGGCCCCTACACAGATACGCAGTATTTT. J is TRBJ2-3 and V is TRBV24-1; 7 bases are shared with TRBD2. The germline V gene encodes CDR1 KGHDR and CDR2 SFDVKD. This CDR3 is 17 amino acids long.

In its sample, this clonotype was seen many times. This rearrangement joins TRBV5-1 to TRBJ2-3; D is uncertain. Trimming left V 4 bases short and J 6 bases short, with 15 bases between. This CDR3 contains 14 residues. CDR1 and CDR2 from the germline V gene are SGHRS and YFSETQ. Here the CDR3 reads CASSIGPEQDTQYF. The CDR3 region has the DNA TGCGCCAGCAGCATAGGACCCGAGCAGGATACGCAGTATTTT.

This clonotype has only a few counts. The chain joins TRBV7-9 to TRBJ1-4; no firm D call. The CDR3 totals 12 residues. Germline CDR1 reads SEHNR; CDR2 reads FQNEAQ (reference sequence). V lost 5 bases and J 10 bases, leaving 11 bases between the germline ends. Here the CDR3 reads CASSARRGKLFF. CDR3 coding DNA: TGTGCCAGCAGCGCACGACGGGGAAAACTGTTTTTT.

CDR3 sequence (DNA): TGTGCCAGCAGCTTATTCTCTAAGACCGAGCAGTTCTTC. It is translated as CASSLFSKTEQFF. The rearrangement uses TRBV11-2 and TRBJ2-1, with no clear D. Looked up from germline, CDR1 is SGHAT and CDR2 is FQNNGV. Trimming took off 2 bases at V and 10 bases at J, with 12 bases between the two ends. CDR3 length equals 13 residues. Full variable domain (outside the CDR3, taken from reference TRBV11-2 and TRBJ2-1): EAGVAQSPRYKIIEKRQSVAFWCNPISGHATLYWYQQILGQGPKLLIQFQNNGVVDDSQLPKDRFSAERLKGVDSTLKIQPAKLEDSAVYLCASSLFSKTEQFFGPGTRLTVL.

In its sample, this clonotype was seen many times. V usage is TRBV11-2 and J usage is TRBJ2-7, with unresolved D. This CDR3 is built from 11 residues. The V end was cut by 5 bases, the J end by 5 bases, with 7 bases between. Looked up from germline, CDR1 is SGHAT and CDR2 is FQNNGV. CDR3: CASSLRNEQYF. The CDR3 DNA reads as TGTGCCAGCAGCCTCAGGAACGAGCAGTACTTC.

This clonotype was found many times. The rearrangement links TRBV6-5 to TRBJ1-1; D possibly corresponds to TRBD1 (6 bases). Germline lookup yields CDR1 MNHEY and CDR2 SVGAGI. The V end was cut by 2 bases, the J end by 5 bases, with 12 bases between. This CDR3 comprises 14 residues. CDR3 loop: CASSYQGRGTEAFF. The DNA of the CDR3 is TGTGCCAGCAGTTACCAGGGGCGAGGGACTGAAGCTTTCTTT.

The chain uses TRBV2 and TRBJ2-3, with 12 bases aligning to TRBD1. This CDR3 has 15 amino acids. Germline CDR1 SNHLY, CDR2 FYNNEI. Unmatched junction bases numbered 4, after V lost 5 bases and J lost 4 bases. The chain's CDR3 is CASSTGTGGPDTQYF. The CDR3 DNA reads TGTGCCAGCAGTACCGGGACAGGGGGCCCAGATACGCAGTATTTT.

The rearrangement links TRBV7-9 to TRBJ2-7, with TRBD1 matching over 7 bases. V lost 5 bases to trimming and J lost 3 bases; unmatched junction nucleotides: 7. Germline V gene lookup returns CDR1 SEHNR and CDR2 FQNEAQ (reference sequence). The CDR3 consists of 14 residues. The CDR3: CASSPNAGGYEQYF. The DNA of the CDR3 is TGTGCCAGCAGCCCAAACGCAGGGGGCTACGAGCAGTACTTC. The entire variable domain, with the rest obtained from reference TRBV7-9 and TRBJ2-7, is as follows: DTGVSQNPRHKITKRGQNVTFRCDPISEHNRLYWYRQTLGQGPEFLTYFQNEAQLEKSRLLSDRFSAERPKGSFSTLEIQRTEQGDSAMYLCASSPNAGGYEQYFGPGTRLTVT.

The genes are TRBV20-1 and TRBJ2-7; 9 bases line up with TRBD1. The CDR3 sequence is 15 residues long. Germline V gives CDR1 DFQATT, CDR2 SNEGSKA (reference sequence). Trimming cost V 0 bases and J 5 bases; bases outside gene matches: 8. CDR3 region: CSARDPTGGFDEQYF. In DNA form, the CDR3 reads TGCAGTGCTAGAGATCCCACAGGGGGCTTCGACGAGCAGTACTTC.

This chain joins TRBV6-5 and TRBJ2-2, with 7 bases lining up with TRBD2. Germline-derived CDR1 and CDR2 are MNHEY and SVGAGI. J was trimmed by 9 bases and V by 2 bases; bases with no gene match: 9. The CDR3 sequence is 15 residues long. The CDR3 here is CASSYGGVITRELFF. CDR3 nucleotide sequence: TGTGCCAGCAGTTACGGGGGGGTCATAACCAGGGAGCTGTTTTTT.

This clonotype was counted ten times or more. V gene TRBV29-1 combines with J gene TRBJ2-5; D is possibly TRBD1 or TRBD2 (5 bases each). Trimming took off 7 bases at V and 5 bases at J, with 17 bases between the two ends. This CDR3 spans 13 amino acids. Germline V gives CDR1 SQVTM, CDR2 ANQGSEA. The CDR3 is CSALGLEGETQYF. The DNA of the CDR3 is TGCAGCGCCCTTGGACTTGAGGGGGAGACCCAGTACTTC.

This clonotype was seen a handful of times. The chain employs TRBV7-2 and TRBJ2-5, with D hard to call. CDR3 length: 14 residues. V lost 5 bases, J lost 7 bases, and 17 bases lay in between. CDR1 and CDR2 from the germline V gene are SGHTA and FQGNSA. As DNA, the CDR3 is TGTGCCAGCAGCCCAGGATTGAGGCTGGGGACCCAGTACTTC. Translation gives CASSPGLRLGTQYF.

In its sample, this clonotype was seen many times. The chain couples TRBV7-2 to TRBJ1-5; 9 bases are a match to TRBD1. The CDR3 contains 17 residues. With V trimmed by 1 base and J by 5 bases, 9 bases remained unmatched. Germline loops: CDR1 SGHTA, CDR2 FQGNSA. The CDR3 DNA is TGTGCCAGCAGCTTAGTCGGGGGGACAGGGAACCATCAGCCCCAGCATTTT. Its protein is CASSLVGGTGNHQPQHF.

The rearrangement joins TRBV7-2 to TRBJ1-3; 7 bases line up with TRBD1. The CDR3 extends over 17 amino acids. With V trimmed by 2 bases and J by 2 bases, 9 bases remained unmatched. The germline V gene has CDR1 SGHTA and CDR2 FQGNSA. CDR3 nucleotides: TGTGCCAGCAGCTTATCCACCCGACAGGGCGCTGGAAACACCATATATTTT. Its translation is CASSLSTRQGAGNTIYF.

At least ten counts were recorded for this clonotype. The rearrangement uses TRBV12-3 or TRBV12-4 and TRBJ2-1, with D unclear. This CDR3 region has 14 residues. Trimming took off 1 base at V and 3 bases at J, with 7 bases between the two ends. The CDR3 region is CASSLDTDYNEQFF. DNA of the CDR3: TGTGCCAGCAGTTTAGACACGGACTACAATGAGCAGTTCTTC.

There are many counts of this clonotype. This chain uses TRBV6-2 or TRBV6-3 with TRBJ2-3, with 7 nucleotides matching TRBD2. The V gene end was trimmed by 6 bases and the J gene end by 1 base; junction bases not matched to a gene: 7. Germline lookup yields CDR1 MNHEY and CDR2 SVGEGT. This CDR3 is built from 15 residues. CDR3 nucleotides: TGTGCCAGCAGAGATAGCGGGTCGCGCACAGATACGCAGTATTTT. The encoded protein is CASRDSGSRTDTQYF.

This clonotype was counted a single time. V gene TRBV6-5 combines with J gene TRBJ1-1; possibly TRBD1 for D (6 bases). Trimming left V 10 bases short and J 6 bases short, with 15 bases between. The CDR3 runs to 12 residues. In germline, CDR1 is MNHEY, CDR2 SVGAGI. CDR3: CATSGGGPEAFF. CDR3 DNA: TGTGCCACTAGCGGAGGGGGACCTGAAGCTTTCTTT.

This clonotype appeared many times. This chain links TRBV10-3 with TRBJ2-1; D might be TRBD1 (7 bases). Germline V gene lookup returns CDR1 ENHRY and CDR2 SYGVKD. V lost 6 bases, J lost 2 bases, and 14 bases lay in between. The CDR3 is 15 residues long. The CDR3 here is CAIRGGQTTYNEQFF. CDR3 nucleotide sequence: TGTGCCATCAGGGGGGGACAGACTACCTACAATGAGCAGTTCTTC.